A single sample gave rise to the 10 T cell receptor beta chains below, sequenced in a study of human T cells and chemical hapten exposure. The time point here: pre-sensitization, week 0. Treatment meaning: therapeutic diphenylcyclopropenone sensitization with weekly scalp DPC. Each CDR3 protein is one row after TCRdb ran MiXCR on the RACE reads. The sample yields roughly 90,000 distinct CDR3 sequences, 8% to 10% seen once. The specimen was whole blood, collected in connection with sensitization to the hapten diphenylcyclopropenone (DPC). The source of these receptors is a middle-aged woman with alopecia areata. Some clones in this sample may be carry-over from other donors' samples.

The rearrangement uses TRBV19 and TRBJ1-1, with D hard to call. This CDR3 has 13 amino acids. The germline V gene has CDR1 LNHDA and CDR2 SQIVND (reference sequence). The ends were cut back, 3 bases at V and 8 bases at J, with 13 bases in the middle. DNA of the CDR3: TGTGCCAGTAGTATTTCATCGGGCACGGAAGCTTTCTTT. Protein product: CASSISSGTEAFF.

There are a few counts of this clonotype. This chain's CDR3 is CASSVLPSSGNTIYF. The CDR3 region has the DNA TGTGCCAGCAGCGTTTTACCTAGCTCTGGAAACACCATATATTTT. This chain connects TRBV9 to TRBJ1-3; D unresolved. Trimming removed 2 bases from V and 0 bases from J, with 9 bases in between. The CDR3 contains 15 residues. CDR1 SGDLS and CDR2 YYNGEE come from the germline V gene.

This clonotype was observed a handful of times. The rearrangement uses TRBV21-1 and TRBJ2-3; no DNA check was done on the table's D call, TRBD1. TRBV21-1 is a pseudogene locus. This CDR3 is built from 15 residues. The CDR3 reads CASSTGQGSTDTQYF. CDR3 sequence (DNA): TGTGCCAGCAGCACGGGACAGGGAAGCACAGATACGCAGTATTTT.

This clonotype has a handful of counts. The genes are TRBV5-1 and TRBJ2-2, with D possibly called TRBD1 or TRBD2 (6 bases each). The length of the CDR3 is 14 residues. Germline CDR1 is SGHRS and CDR2 is YFSETQ. The V end lost 4 bases, the J end lost 5 bases, and 12 bases lay between the germline ends. In DNA form, the CDR3 reads TGCGCCAGCAGCCGAGGGGGAGGTACCGGGGAGCTGTTTTTT. Amino acids: CASSRGGGTGELFF.

This clonotype was detected many times. V gene TRBV13 combines with J gene TRBJ2-7; the D gene could be TRBD1 or TRBD2 (6 bases each). Trimming took off 6 bases at V and 1 base at J, with 13 bases between the two ends. From germline, CDR1 is PRHDT and CDR2 FYEKMQ (reference sequence). This CDR3 comprises 14 residues. This chain's CDR3 is CASSHGGGSYEQYF. The CDR3 DNA reads TGTGCCAGCAGTCACGGAGGGGGGTCCTACGAGCAGTACTTC. Together with reference TRBV13 and TRBJ2-7, the CDR3 gives the full variable domain: AAGVIQSPRHLIKEKRETATLKCYPIPRHDTVYWYQQGPGQDPQFLISFYEKMQSDKGSIPDRFSAQQFSDYHSELNMSSLELGDSALYFCASSHGGGSYEQYFGPGTRLTVT.

This clonotype was counted at least ten times. This chain uses TRBV20-1 with TRBJ2-7; weak D call: TRBD1 (7 bases). This CDR3 is built from 13 residues. Germline lookup yields CDR1 DFQATT and CDR2 SNEGSKA (reference sequence). Trimming took 3 bases from V and 4 from J, leaving 13 bases between them. CDR3 coding DNA: TGCAGTGCTAGCGGACCAGGGGGGTACGAGCAGTACTTC. It specifies CSASGPGGYEQYF.

This clonotype was counted between two and nine times. The chain recombines TRBV5-1 with TRBJ1-1, with D possibly being TRBD1 (6 bases). There are 14 residues in the CDR3. Germline CDR1 SGHRS, CDR2 YFSETQ. V lost 4 bases to trimming and J lost 6 bases, with 16 bases between them. The CDR3, as DNA: TGCGCCAGCAGCCCTCAGGGGCGGGAAGCTGAAGCTTTCTTT. Protein sequence: CASSPQGREAEAFF.

The chain combines TRBV4-2 with TRBJ2-7; D possibly corresponds to TRBD2 (6 bases). This CDR3 is built from 14 residues. CDR1 LGHNA and CDR2 YNFKEQ come from the germline V gene. Trimming shortened V by 3 bases and J by 3 bases, and 12 bases separated the two germline ends. The CDR3 sequence: CASSHPSGYYEQYF. DNA for the CDR3: TGTGCCAGCAGCCACCCCAGCGGGTACTACGAGCAGTACTTC.

This clonotype was recorded a few times. The rearrangement joins TRBV10-3 to TRBJ2-3; 9 bases are shared with TRBD2. The CDR3 extends over 15 amino acids. V was pared by 7 bases and J by 2 bases, with 7 bases of the junction left unmatched. CDR1 is ENHRY and CDR2 is SYGVKD in the germline V gene. The DNA of the CDR3 is TGTGCCATCAACAGAGAGCGGGGGGCCACAGATACGCAGTATTTT. It translates to CAINRERGATDTQYF.

This clonotype showed up just a few times. The CDR3 region has the DNA TGTGCCAGCAGTTTCCCCCCGGGGTCGATAGACAATGAGCAGTTCTTC. This encodes CASSFPPGSIDNEQFF. V and J are TRBV6-2 or TRBV6-3 and TRBJ2-1; perhaps TRBD2 as D (5 bases). Germline V gene data show CDR1 as MNHEY and CDR2 as SVGEGT. The CDR3 covers 16 residues. Deletions cut 4 bases from V and 5 bases from J, with 18 bases between.